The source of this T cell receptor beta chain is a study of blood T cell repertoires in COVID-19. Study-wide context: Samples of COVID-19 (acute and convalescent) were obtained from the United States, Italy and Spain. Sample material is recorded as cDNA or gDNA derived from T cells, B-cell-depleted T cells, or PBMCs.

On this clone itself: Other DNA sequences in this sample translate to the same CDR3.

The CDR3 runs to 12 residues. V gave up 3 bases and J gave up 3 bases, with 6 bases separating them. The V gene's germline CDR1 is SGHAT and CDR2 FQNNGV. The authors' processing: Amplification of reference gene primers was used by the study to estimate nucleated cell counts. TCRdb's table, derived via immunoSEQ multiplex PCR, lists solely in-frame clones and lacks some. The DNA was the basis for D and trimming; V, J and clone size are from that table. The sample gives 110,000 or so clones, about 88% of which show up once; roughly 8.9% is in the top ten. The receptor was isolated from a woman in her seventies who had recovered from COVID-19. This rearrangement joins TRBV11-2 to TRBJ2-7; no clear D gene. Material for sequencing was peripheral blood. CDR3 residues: CASSLAGYEQYF. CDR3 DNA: TGTGCCAGCAGCTTGGCAGGCTACGAGCAGTACTTC.